This T cell receptor (beta chain) was recorded in a study of T cell responses to AZD1222 COVID-19 vaccine (dated by TCRdb to 2020 to 2022). At the level of the whole study: AZD1222 recipients whose second dose came at about 4 weeks and those whose second dose came at about 12 weeks were combined into one group, since spike-specific TCR depth and breadth did not differ between the two schedules. A total of about 230 trial participants underwent TCR sequencing, of whom around 200 received two doses of AZD1222 and approximately 25 received two doses of the MenACWY control vaccine. Trial participants were enrolled into age subgroups of 18-55, 56-69 and 70-plus years, which contained 148, 28 and 57 TCR-sequenced participants, respectively.

A note on this clone: Its binding antigen is unknown. The record has no base qualities; no much larger clone is one base away.

What the time point label conveys for this sample: baseline before first vaccination. The vaccinee samples were drawn from two UK trials, COV001 and COV002, one of which was a single-blind randomized controlled phase 2/3 trial testing AZD1222 (ChAdOx1 nCoV-19) in healthy adults. For TCRbeta chain sequencing, PBMC samples were collected from trial participants at day 0 and at day 28 after the second dose. The CDR3 goes from the cysteine to the phenylalanine over 17 residues. Only the CDR3 portion is preserved as DNA: 51 bases, with reading frame beginning at the first base. A distance of 14 bases separates the germline ends of V and J, which lose 1 base and 0 bases respectively. Per the germline V gene (reference sequence), LGHDT is the CDR1 and YNNKEL is the CDR2. The CDR3 regions of human TCRbeta chains were analyzed by immunosequencing. Under the source paper's analysis protocol: TCRs in the repertoires were compared against a reference library of SARS-CoV-2-specific TCRs that had been generated with the MIRA antigen-specificity platform. Breadth was defined as the fraction of unique TCRs that were SARS-CoV-2-associated, and depth was defined as the fraction of total T cells that were SARS-CoV-2-associated. Using the MIRA data, each spike-specific TCR was mapped to the spike region that the TCR reacts to and placed in a CD4 or CD8 class. Log10-transformed breadth and depth values were compared by one-way ANOVA with Sidak's multiple comparisons tests. The immuneACCESS repertoire file appears here via TCRdb, limited to in-frame rearrangements. These files lack a portion of the clones; in checked studies, under half of the deficit traces to unresolved V genes, and the cause of the others is not known. For V, J and clone size, that table is used; D and trimming come from the DNA. Recorded for this sample are around 110,000 clones; more than 85% of them occurred a single time. The ten largest clones add up to under 3.5% of the sample.

The research as a whole found: The 56-69-year group was small, and its depth increase did not reach significance, likely because of low power. Participants were mostly white British and included more females than males, and it was suggested by the authors that clonal diversity may have been underestimated. Conclusions about previously exposed vaccinees were limited because only six AZD1222 recipients were SARS-CoV-2 seropositive at baseline. Reportedly, close to half of the unique spike-specific TCRs recognized epitopes lying outside the regions that are mutated in the B.1.351 and B.1.1.7 variants. After two AZD1222 doses, both the breadth and the depth of spike-specific TCRs were significantly higher than at day 0 and than in MenACWY recipients. Because no day 14 peak-response samples were available, the repertoires could be characterized only after the peak T cell response. CD4 TCRs associated with the vaccine covered the entire spike protein, and the dominant responses were in regions 160-218 and 743-854.

The V and J genes are TRBV3-1 (or the pseudogene TRBV3-2) and TRBJ2-3; the D gene is perhaps TRBD1, from 5 matching bases. The specimen was peripheral blood, collected on day 0 of AZD1222 vaccination. This clonotype was obtained from an adult in good health. The nucleotides read TGTGCCAGCAGCCAAGGGGTCCCAGGGATAAGCACAGATACGCAGTATTTT. This yields the protein CASSQGVPGISTDTQYF.